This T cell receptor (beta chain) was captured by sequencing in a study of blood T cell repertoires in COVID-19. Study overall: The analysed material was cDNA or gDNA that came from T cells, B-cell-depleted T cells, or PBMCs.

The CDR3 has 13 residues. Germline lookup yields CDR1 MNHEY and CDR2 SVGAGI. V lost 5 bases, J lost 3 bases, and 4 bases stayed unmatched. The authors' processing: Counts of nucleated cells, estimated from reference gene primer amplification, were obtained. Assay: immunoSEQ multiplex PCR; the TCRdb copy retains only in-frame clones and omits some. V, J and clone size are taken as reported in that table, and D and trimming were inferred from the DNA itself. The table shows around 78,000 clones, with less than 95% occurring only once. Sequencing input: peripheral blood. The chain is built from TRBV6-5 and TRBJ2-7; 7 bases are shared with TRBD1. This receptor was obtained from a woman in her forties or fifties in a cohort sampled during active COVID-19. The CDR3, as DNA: TGTGCCAGCAGTCGACAGGGAAACTACGAGCAGTACTTC. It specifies CASSRQGNYEQYF.